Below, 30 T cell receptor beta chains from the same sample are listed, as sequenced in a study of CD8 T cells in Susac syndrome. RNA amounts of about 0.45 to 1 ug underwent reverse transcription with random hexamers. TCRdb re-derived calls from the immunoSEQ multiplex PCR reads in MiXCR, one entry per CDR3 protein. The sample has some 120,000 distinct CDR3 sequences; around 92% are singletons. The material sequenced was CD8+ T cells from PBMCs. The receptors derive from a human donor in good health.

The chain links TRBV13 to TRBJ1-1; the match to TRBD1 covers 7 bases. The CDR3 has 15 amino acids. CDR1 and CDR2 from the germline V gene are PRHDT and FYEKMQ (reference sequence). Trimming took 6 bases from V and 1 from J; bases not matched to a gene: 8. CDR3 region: CASSPFQGENTEAFF. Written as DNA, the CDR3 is TGTGCCAGCAGTCCTTTTCAGGGGGAGAACACTGAAGCTTTCTTT.

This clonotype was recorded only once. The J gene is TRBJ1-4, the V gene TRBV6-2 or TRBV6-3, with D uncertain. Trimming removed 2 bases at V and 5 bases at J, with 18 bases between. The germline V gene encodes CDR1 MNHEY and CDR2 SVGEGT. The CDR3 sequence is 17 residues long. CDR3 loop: CASSYPKGRYANEKLFF. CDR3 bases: TGTGCCAGCAGTTACCCAAAGGGAAGATATGCGAATGAAAAACTGTTTTTT.

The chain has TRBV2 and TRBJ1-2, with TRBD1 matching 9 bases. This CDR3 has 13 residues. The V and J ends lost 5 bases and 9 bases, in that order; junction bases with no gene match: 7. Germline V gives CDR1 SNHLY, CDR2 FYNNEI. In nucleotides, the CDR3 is TGTGCCAGCAGTTTGGGGACAGGGATGAGCTACACCTTC. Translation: CASSLGTGMSYTF.

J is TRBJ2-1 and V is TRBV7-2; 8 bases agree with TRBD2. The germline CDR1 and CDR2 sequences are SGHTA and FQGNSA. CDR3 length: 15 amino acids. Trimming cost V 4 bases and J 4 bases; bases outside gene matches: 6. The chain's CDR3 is CASSSTSGQYNEQFF. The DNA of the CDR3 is TGTGCCAGCAGCTCAACTAGCGGACAATACAATGAGCAGTTCTTC.

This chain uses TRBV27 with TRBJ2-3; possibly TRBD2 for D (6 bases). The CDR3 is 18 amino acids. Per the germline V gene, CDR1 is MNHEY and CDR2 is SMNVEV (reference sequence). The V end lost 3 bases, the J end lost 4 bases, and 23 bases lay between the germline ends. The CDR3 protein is CASSFCFMEGGCPDTQYF. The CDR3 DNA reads TGTGCCAGCAGTTTCTGTTTTATGGAGGGAGGCTGTCCAGATACGCAGTATTTT.

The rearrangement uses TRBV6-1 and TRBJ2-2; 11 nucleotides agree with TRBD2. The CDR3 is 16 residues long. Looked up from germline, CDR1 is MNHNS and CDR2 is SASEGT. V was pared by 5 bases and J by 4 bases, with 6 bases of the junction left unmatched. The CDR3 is CASSPTSGRITGELFF. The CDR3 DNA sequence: TGTGCCAGCAGTCCAACTAGCGGGAGAATCACCGGGGAGCTGTTTTTT.

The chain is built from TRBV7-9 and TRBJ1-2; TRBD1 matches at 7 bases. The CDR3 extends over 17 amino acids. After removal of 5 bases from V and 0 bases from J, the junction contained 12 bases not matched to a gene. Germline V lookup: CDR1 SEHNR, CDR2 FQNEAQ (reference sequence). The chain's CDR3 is CASSPRDRVPSNYGYTF. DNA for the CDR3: TGTGCCAGCAGCCCCCGGGACAGAGTTCCCTCTAACTATGGCTACACCTTC.

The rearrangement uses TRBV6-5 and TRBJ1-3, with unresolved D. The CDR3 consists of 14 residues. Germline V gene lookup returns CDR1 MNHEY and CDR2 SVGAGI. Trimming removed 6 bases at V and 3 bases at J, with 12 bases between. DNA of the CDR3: TGTGCCAGCAGAGGCAGGACGGTTGGAAACACCATATATTTT. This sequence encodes CASRGRTVGNTIYF.

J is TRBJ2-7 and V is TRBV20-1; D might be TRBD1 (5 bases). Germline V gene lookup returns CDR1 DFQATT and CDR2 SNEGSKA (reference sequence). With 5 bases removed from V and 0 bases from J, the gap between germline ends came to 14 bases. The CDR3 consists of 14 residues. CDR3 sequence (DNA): TGCAGTGCTCTAGACAGTTCCAGCTCCTACGAGCAGTACTTC. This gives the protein CSALDSSSSYEQYF.

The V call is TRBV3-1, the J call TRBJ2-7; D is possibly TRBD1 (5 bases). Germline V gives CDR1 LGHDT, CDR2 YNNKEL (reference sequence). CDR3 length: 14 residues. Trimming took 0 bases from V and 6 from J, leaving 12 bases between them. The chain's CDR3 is CASSQDLGRVEQYF. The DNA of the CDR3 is TGTGCCAGCAGCCAAGATTTGGGCAGGGTCGAGCAGTACTTC.

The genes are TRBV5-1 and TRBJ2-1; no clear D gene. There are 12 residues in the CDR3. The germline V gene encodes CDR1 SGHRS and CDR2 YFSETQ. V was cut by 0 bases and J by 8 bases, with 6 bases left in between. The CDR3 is CASSLAQDEQFF. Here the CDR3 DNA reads TGCGCCAGCAGCTTGGCCCAGGATGAGCAGTTCTTC.

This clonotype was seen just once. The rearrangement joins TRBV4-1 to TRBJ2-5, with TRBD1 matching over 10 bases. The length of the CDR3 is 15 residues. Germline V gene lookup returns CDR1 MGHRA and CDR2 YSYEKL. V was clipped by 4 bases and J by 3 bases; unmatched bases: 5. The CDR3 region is CASSLSGTGEETQYF. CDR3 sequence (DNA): TGCGCCAGCAGCCTCAGCGGGACAGGGGAAGAGACCCAGTACTTC.

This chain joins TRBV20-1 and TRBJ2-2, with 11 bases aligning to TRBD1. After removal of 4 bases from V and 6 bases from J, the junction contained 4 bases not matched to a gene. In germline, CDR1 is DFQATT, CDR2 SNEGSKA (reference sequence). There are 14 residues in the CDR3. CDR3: CSATGTGGAGELFF. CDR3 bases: TGCAGTGCTACCGGGACAGGGGGGGCCGGGGAGCTGTTTTTT.

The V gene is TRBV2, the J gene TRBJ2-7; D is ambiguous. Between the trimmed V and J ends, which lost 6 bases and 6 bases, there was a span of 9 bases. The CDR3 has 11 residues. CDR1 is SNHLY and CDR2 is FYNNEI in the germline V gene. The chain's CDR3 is CASSESGEQYF. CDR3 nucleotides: TGTGCCAGCAGCGAGTCCGGCGAGCAGTACTTC.

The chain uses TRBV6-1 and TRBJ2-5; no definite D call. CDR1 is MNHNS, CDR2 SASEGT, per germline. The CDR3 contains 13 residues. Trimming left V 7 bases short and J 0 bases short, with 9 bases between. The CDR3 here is CASTHSYQETQYF. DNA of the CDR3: TGTGCCAGCACACACAGCTACCAAGAGACCCAGTACTTC.

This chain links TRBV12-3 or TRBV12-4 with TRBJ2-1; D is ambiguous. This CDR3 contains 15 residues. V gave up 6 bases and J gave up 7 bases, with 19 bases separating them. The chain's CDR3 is CASRAGRIRENEQFF. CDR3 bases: TGTGCCAGCAGAGCCGGACGGATAAGAGAGAATGAGCAGTTCTTC.

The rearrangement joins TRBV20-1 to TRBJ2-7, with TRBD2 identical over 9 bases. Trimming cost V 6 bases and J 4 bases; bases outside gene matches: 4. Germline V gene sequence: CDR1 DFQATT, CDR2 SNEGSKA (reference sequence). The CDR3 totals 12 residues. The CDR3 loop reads CSAREGYYEQYF. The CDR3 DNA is TGCAGTGCGCGGGAGGGGTATTACGAGCAGTACTTC.

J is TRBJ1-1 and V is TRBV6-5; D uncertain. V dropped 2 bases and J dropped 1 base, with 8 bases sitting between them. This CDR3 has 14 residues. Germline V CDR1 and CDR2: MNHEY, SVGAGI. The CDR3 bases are TGTGCCAGCAGTTACGAGGCGGAGAACACTGAAGCTTTCTTT. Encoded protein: CASSYEAENTEAFF.

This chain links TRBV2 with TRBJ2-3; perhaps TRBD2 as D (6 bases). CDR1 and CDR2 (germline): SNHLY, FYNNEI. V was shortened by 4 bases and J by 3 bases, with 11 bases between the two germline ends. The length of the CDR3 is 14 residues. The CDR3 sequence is CASSVILATDTQYF. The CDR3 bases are TGTGCCAGCAGTGTCATTCTAGCGACAGATACGCAGTATTTT.

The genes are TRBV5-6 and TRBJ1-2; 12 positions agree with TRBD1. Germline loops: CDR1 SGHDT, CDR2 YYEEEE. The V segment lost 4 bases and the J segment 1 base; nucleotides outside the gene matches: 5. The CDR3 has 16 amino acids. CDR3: CASSRDRGRYNYGYTF. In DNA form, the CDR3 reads TGTGCCAGCAGCCGGGACAGGGGGCGTTATAACTATGGCTACACCTTC.

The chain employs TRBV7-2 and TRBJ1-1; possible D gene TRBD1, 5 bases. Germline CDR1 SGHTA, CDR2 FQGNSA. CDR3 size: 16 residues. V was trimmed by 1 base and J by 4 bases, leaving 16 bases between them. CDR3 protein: CASSLESIGGFTEAFF. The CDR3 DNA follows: TGTGCCAGCAGCTTAGAAAGTATTGGGGGATTCACTGAAGCTTTCTTT.

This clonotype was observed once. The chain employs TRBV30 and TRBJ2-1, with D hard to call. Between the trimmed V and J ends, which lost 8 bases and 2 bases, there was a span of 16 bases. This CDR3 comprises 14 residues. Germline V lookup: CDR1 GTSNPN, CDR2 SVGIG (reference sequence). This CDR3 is CASRWSEPYNEQFF. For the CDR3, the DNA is TGTGCCAGCAGATGGTCGGAGCCCTACAATGAGCAGTTCTTC.

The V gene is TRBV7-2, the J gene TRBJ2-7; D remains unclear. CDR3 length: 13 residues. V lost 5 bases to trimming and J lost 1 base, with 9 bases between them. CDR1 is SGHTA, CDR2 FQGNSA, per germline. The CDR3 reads CASSAPTSYEQYF. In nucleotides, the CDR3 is TGTGCCAGCAGCGCCCCAACTTCCTACGAGCAGTACTTC.

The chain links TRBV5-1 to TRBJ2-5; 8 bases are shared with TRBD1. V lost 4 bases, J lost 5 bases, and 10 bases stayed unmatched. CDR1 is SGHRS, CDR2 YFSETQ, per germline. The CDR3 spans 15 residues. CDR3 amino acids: CASSKGTGRGETQYF. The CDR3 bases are TGCGCCAGCAGCAAAGGGACAGGCCGTGGGGAGACCCAGTACTTC.

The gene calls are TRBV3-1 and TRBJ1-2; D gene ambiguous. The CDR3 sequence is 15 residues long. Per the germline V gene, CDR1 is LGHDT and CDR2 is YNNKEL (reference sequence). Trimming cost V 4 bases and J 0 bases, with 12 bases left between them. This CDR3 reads CASSPPGPSNYGYTF. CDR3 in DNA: TGTGCCAGCAGCCCACCTGGACCGTCTAACTATGGCTACACCTTC.

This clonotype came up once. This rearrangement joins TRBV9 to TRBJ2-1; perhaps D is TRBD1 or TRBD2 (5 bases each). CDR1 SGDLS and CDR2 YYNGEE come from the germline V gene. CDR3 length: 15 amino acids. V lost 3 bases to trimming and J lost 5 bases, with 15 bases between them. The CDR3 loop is CASSGRDGIHNEQFF. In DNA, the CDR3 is TGTGCCAGCAGCGGCCGGGACGGAATCCACAATGAGCAGTTCTTC.

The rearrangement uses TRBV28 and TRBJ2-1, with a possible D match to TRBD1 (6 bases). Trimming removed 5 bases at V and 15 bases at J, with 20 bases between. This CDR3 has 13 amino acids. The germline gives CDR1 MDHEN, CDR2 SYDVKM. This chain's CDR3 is CASSTPGTGFPFF. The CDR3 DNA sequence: TGTGCCAGCAGTACCCCGGGAACAGGGTTTCCGTTCTTC.

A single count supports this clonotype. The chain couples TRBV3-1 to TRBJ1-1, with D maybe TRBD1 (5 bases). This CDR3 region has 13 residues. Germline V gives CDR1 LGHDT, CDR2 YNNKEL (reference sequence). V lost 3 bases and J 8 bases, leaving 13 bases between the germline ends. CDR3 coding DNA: TGTGCCAGCAGCCAGCACGACAGCGGGGAAGCTTTCTTT. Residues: CASSQHDSGEAFF.

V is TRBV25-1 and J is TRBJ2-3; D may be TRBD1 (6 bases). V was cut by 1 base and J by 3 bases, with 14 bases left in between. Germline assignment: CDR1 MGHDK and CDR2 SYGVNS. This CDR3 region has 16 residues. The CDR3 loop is CASSELGLGGTDTQYF. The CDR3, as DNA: TGTGCCAGCAGTGAATTAGGTCTAGGGGGTACAGATACGCAGTATTTT.

The CDR3 spells CASRREAYNEQFF. CDR3 coding DNA: TGTGCCAGTAGACGGGAGGCCTACAATGAGCAGTTCTTC. This sequence joins TRBV19 and TRBJ2-1, with TRBD2 identical over 7 bases. Germline V CDR1 and CDR2: LNHDA, SQIVND (reference sequence). J lost 2 bases, V lost 6 bases, and 1 base had no gene match. This CDR3 is 13 amino acids long. The variable domain in full, completed from reference TRBV19 and TRBJ2-1, reads DGGITQSPKYLFRKEGQNVTLSCEQNLNHDAMYWYRQDPGQGLRLIYYSQIVNDFQKGDIAEGYSVSREKKESFPLTVTSAQKNPTAFYLCASRREAYNEQFFGPGTRLTVL.